Following are 7 T cell receptor beta chains from one sample sequenced in a study of beta chain features in type 1 diabetes. General study points: Among patients with Type 1 diabetes, TCRB CDR3s were moderately but significantly shorter in every one of the four CD4+ subsets.

These receptors' targets are unknown. Investigators reverse transcribed all isolated RNA, so they sequenced expressed TCRB transcripts. Clones were read by immunoSEQ multiplex PCR, and TCRdb kept only the in-frame ones, dropping some. The sample holds a few hundred thousand clones, 10% to 15% seen once. The sequenced sample consisted of naive CD4+ T cells from blood. The receptors were sampled from a young woman with type 1 diabetes.

This clone came up a few times. This chain links TRBV9 with TRBJ1-2; possible D gene TRBD1, 5 bases. Trimming shortened V by 0 bases and J by 0 bases, and 12 bases separated the two germline ends. This CDR3 comprises 16 residues. Germline-derived CDR1 and CDR2 are SGDLS and YYNGEE. The CDR3 DNA is TGTGCCAGCAGCGTAGGACAGACGCGGTCTAACTATGGCTACACCTTC. It yields the protein CASSVGQTRSNYGYTF.

This clone was recorded a few times. The genes are TRBV18 and TRBJ2-5; maybe TRBD2 (6 bases). This CDR3 spans 16 amino acids. The germline CDR1 and CDR2 sequences are KGHSH and LQKENI. The V end lost 2 bases, the J end lost 4 bases, and 17 bases lay between the germline ends. The CDR3 DNA reads as TGTGCCAGCTCACCATCTCCCCTCCGGCGGGGAGAGACCCAGTACTTC. Protein: CASSPSPLRRGETQYF.

The genes are TRBV18 and TRBJ2-1; TRBD2 is a possible D gene (6 bases). The germline V gene encodes CDR1 KGHSH and CDR2 LQKENI. Trimming pared 6 bases from V and 5 bases from J, leaving 14 bases between. The CDR3 totals 14 residues. Here the CDR3 reads CASSGVGGDNEQFF. The CDR3 DNA is TGTGCCAGCTCGGGCGTGGGAGGCGACAATGAGCAGTTCTTC. The whole variable domain, remainder taken from reference TRBV18 and TRBJ2-1, is NAGVMQNPRHLVRRRGQEARLRCSPMKGHSHVYWYRQLPEEGLKFMVYLQKENIIDESGMPKERFSAEFPKEGPSILRIQQVVRGDSAAYFCASSGVGGDNEQFFGPGTRLTVL.

This clone has more than one count but fewer than ten. The CDR3 sequence is CASSEGRGTGELFF. As DNA, the CDR3 is TGTGCCAGCAGTGAAGGGAGGGGCACCGGGGAGCTGTTTTTT. The J gene is TRBJ2-2, the V gene TRBV2, with a tentative D call TRBD2 (6 bases). CDR3 size: 14 residues. Per germline, CDR1 SNHLY and CDR2 FYNNEI. Trimming took 1 base from V and 4 from J, leaving 7 bases between them.

The rearrangement uses TRBV6-5 and TRBJ1-2, with TRBD1 as a possible D gene (6 bases). CDR3 length: 15 residues. In germline, CDR1 is MNHEY, CDR2 SVGAGI. V was cut by 8 bases and J by 4 bases, with 20 bases left in between. Here the CDR3 DNA reads TGTGCCAGCCATAGAGGTGGGGGCCTGACCTATGGCTACACCTTC. Encoded protein: CASHRGGGLTYGYTF.

The chain is built from TRBV29-1 and TRBJ2-3, with a tentative D call TRBD1 (5 bases). The V and J ends lost 6 bases and 6 bases respectively, with 13 bases between them. Per germline, CDR1 SQVTM and CDR2 ANQGSEA. CDR3 length: 12 residues. CDR3: CSVRSRVDTQYF. The CDR3 DNA reads as TGCAGCGTCCGGTCCAGGGTCGATACGCAGTATTTT.

V and J are TRBV7-2 and TRBJ2-3; TRBD2 aligns across 9 bases. The germline V gene has CDR1 SGHTA and CDR2 FQGNSA. The trim removed 4 bases at V and 4 bases at J, leaving 6 bases unmatched. The CDR3 has 15 residues. The CDR3 bases are TGTGCCAGCAGCTCGATAGCGGGAGTCCCAGATACGCAGTATTTT. Its protein product is CASSSIAGVPDTQYF.